This T cell receptor beta chain was retrieved from a study of shared clonotypes between healthy human individuals. Sequenced by immunoSEQ multiplex PCR; TCRdb stores in-frame clones only, minus some. This sample carries roughly 1,000,000 clones, around 78% of them seen once, and the ten largest clones take approximately 0.56%. The CDR3 spans 13 residues. J is TRBJ1-3 and V is TRBV21-1. TRBV21-1 represents a pseudogene. The receptor's source is a man younger than 30 in good health. Some clones in this sample may be carry-over from other donors' samples. Sequencing was performed on memory CD4+ T cells from PBMCs. Specified subset: CD45RA-negative fraction. CDR3 nucleotides: TGTGCCAGCAGCCCGGGCGTCGGAAACACCATATATTTT. This translates into CASSPGVGNTIYF.